The clone carrying this T cell receptor beta chain was counted once. The data were obtained in a study of control samples from healthy donors and cancer patients. Libraries were prepared by immunoSEQ multiplex PCR; TCRdb keeps only in-frame clonotypes and omits some of them. This sample has more than 95,000 clones, with around 89% found just once. The CDR3 runs 15 residues. Trimming cost V 6 bases and J 4 bases, with 15 bases left between them. Germline V gene sequence: CDR1 LNHDA, CDR2 SQIVND (reference sequence). The TCR originated in a man in his sixties with lung cancer. The sample comprised PBMCs. V is TRBV19 and J is TRBJ2-2; possibly TRBD1 for D (6 bases). The CDR3 here is CASRNKGQSTGELFF. The CDR3 region has the DNA TGTGCCAGTAGAAACAAAGGACAGAGCACCGGGGAGCTGTTTTTT.